Listed here are 15 T cell receptor beta chains from one sample, sequenced in a study of blood T cell repertoires in COVID-19. Libraries were prepared by immunoSEQ multiplex PCR; TCRdb keeps only in-frame clonotypes and omits some of them. The repertoire holds 270,000 or so clones, about 86% seen once, with approximately 12% in the top ten. Sequencing was carried out using peripheral blood. The source is a woman in her thirties with COVID-19, enrolled during active disease.

The chain couples TRBV6-5 to TRBJ2-7; the D is unclear. The CDR3 has 13 amino acids. The V gene lost 2 bases and the J gene lost 3 bases, with 8 bases spanning the gap. Per the germline V gene, CDR1 is MNHEY and CDR2 is SVGAGI. The CDR3 loop reads CASSYGLHYEQYF. As DNA, the CDR3 is TGTGCCAGCAGTTACGGGCTTCACTACGAGCAGTACTTC.

The chain carries TRBV19 and TRBJ2-1, with D unclear. The CDR3 extends over 13 amino acids. The ends were cut back, 5 bases at V and 4 bases at J, with 9 bases in the middle. The germline V gene has CDR1 LNHDA and CDR2 SQIVND (reference sequence). As DNA, the CDR3 is TGTGCCAGTAGTTTGAGACTTTACAATGAGCAGTTCTTC. It codes for CASSLRLYNEQFF.

This clone was seen only a few times. V gene TRBV9 combines with J gene TRBJ2-7; 9 nucleotides match TRBD2. CDR3 length equals 15 residues. Germline V CDR1 and CDR2: SGDLS, YYNGEE. The V gene end was trimmed by 4 bases and the J gene end by 7 bases; junction bases not matched to a gene: 12. The CDR3 region is CASSLSLAGYEEQYF. The DNA of the CDR3 is TGTGCCAGCAGCCTCAGCCTAGCGGGGTATGAGGAGCAGTACTTC.

The CDR3 DNA is TGTGCCAGCAGCCGGAGGGAGGGGACTAGCACAGATACGCAGTATTTT. Translation gives CASSRREGTSTDTQYF. The rearrangement uses TRBV3-1 (or the pseudogene TRBV3-2) and TRBJ2-3, with TRBD2 matching 7 bases. The ends lost 4 bases at V and 0 bases at J; junction bases unmatched: 7. There are 16 residues in the CDR3. The germline CDR1 and CDR2 sequences are LGHDT and YNNKEL (reference sequence).

The chain uses TRBV5-6 and TRBJ1-5; 10 bases align to TRBD1. The ends lost 4 bases at V and 0 bases at J; junction bases unmatched: 10. Germline lookup yields CDR1 SGHDT and CDR2 YYEEEE. The CDR3 spans 18 residues. For the CDR3, the DNA is TGTGCCAGCAGCCTCATGACAGGGGGCGGTTATAGCAATCAGCCCCAGCATTTT. Residues: CASSLMTGGGYSNQPQHF.

V gene TRBV7-6 combines with J gene TRBJ1-2; 9 positions match TRBD1. The trim removed 4 bases at V and 7 bases at J, leaving 13 bases unmatched. The CDR3 contains 16 residues. Germline V lookup: CDR1 SGHVS, CDR2 FNYEAQ. CDR3 loop: CASSSKKAGTGSGYTF. The CDR3 DNA follows: TGTGCCAGCAGCTCCAAAAAAGCCGGGACAGGGAGTGGCTACACCTTC.

This sequence joins TRBV9 and TRBJ1-3; D remains unclear. V lost 0 bases and J 2 bases, leaving 9 bases between the germline ends. The germline V gene encodes CDR1 SGDLS and CDR2 YYNGEE. The CDR3 is 15 residues long. As DNA, the CDR3 is TGTGCCAGCAGCGTAGCTCCCGGGACTGGAAACACCATATATTTT. The encoded protein is CASSVAPGTGNTIYF.

This chain links TRBV7-2 with TRBJ1-2; 11 nucleotides agree with TRBD1. The CDR3 totals 17 residues. The junction had 4 bases not matched to a gene; V was cut back by 1 base and J by 0 bases. Germline loops: CDR1 SGHTA, CDR2 FQGNSA. CDR3 DNA: TGTGCCAGCAGCTTAGAGGGACAGGGGGTAACTAACTATGGCTACACCTTC. This translates into CASSLEGQGVTNYGYTF.

This CDR3 is CASSQDRGVAFF. The DNA of the CDR3 is TGTGCCAGCAGCCAAGATCGGGGGGTGGCTTTCTTT. This sequence joins TRBV3-1 (or the pseudogene TRBV3-2) and TRBJ1-1; a weak D match, TRBD1 (5 bases). Germline V gene sequence: CDR1 LGHDT, CDR2 YNNKEL (reference sequence). Trimming removed 0 bases from V and 11 bases from J, with 10 bases in between. The CDR3 totals 12 residues.

The chain links TRBV7-2 to TRBJ1-1, with D possibly TRBD1 on 5 matching bases. V was pared by 3 bases and J by 2 bases, with 10 bases between. Germline-derived CDR1 and CDR2 are SGHTA and FQGNSA. CDR3 size: 14 residues. The CDR3 DNA is TGTGCCAGCAGCTTTAGCGGGACTAACACTGAAGCTTTCTTT. Its protein product is CASSFSGTNTEAFF.

V and J are TRBV15 and TRBJ2-5; D is uncertain. The germline gives CDR1 LNHNV, CDR2 YYDKDF (reference sequence). Between the trimmed V and J ends, which lost 4 bases and 1 base, there was a span of 7 bases. The CDR3 covers 13 residues. CDR3 sequence reads: CATSIYSQETQYF. Here the CDR3 DNA reads TGTGCCACCAGCATATACAGCCAAGAGACCCAGTACTTC.

This rearrangement joins TRBV10-1 to TRBJ2-7; 10 bases match TRBD1. The CDR3 length is 15 residues. Germline V gene data show CDR1 as WNHNN and CDR2 as SYGVQD (reference sequence). Unmatched junction bases numbered 7, after V lost 2 bases and J lost 6 bases. The CDR3 sequence is CASSEPGQGLAEQYF. The CDR3 DNA reads TGCGCCAGCAGTGAGCCGGGACAGGGGTTGGCCGAGCAGTACTTC.

Only one count was recorded for this clone. The gene calls are TRBV5-1 and TRBJ2-7, with TRBD1 as a possible D gene (5 bases). Germline CDR1 is SGHRS and CDR2 is YFSETQ. V was cut by 0 bases and J by 6 bases, with 10 bases left in between. The CDR3 is 13 amino acids. This CDR3 is CASSLVQAGEQYF. In DNA form, the CDR3 reads TGCGCCAGCAGCTTGGTACAGGCTGGCGAGCAGTACTTC.

The V gene is TRBV3-1 (or the pseudogene TRBV3-2), the J gene TRBJ2-5; 7 bases fit TRBD1. The ends lost 1 base at V and 2 bases at J; junction bases unmatched: 4. The CDR3 spans 15 residues. CDR1 and CDR2 (germline): LGHDT, YNNKEL (reference sequence). The CDR3 nucleotides are TGTGCCAGCAGCCAAGCTGGGACAGAACAAGAGACCCAGTACTTC. Translating gives CASSQAGTEQETQYF.

V gene TRBV5-1 combines with J gene TRBJ2-7; 7 bases line up with TRBD2. This CDR3 is built from 14 residues. Germline assignment: CDR1 SGHRS and CDR2 YFSETQ. The CDR3 here is CATKRAGEDYEQYF. CDR3 coding DNA: TGCGCTACCAAACGGGCGGGAGAAGACTACGAGCAGTACTTC.